This TCR beta chain was retrieved from a study of blood T cell repertoires in COVID-19. V lost 2 bases and J 1 base, leaving 12 bases between the germline ends. The germline CDR1 and CDR2 sequences are LGHDT and YNNKEL (reference sequence). The CDR3 extends over 15 amino acids. This clone was counted between two and nine times. TCRdb keeps only in-frame clones here, not all; method: immunoSEQ multiplex PCR. The data show approximately 130,000 clones, approximately 71% seen once. Sequencing was performed on peripheral blood. This receptor was taken from a human donor in a cohort sampled during active COVID-19. The chain carries TRBV3-1 (or the pseudogene TRBV3-2) and TRBJ2-7; a possible D gene is TRBD1 (6 bases). This chain's CDR3 is CASSQYGRGSYEQYF. The CDR3 DNA reads as TGTGCCAGCAGCCAATACGGCAGGGGTTCCTACGAGCAGTACTTC.